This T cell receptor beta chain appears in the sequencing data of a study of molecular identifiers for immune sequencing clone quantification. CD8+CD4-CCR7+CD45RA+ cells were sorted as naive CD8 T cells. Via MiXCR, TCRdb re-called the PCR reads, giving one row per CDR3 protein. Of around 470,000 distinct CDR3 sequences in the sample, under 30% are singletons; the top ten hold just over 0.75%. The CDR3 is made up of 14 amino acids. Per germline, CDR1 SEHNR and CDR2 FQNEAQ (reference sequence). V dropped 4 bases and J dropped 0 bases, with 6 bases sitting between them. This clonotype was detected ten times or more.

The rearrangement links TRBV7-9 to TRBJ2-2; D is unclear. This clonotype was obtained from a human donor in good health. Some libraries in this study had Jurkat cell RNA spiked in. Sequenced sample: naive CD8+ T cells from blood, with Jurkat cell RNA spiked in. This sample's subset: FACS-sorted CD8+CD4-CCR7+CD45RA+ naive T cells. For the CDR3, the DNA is TGTGCCAGCAGCTCGCCAGCGAACACCGGGGAGCTGTTTTTT. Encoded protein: CASSSPANTGELFF.